This TCR beta chain was sequenced in a study of technical replicates of blood from several donors. Trimming took off 5 bases at V and 1 base at J, with 11 bases between the two ends. Germline V gene lookup returns CDR1 MDHEN and CDR2 SYDVKM. The CDR3 is 14 amino acids. Measured with immunoSEQ multiplex PCR; TCRdb has only the in-frame clones, and not every one. The sample carries about 12,000 clones, roughly 96% recorded once. Sequencing was performed on PBMCs. The chain recombines TRBV28 with TRBJ2-5; tentative D call: TRBD2 (6 bases). This TCR derives from a human donor in good health. This CDR3 reads CASSAMGLQETQYF. The DNA for the CDR3 is TGTGCCAGCAGTGCCATGGGACTCCAAGAGACCCAGTACTTC.